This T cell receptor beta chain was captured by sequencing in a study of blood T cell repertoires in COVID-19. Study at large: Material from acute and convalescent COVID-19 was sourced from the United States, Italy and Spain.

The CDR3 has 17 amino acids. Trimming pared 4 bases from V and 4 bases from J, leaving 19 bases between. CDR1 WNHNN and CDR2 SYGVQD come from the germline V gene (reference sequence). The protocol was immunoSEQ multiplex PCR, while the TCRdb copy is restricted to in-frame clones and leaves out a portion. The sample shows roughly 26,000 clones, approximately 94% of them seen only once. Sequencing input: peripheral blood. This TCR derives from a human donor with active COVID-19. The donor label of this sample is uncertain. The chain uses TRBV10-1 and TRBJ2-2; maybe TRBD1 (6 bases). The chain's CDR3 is CASSARFGRGGTGELFF. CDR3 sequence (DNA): TGCGCCAGCAGTGCTCGGTTCGGAAGAGGGGGCACCGGGGAGCTGTTTTTT.